The rows below give T cell receptor beta chains drawn from one sample of a study of beta chain features in type 1 diabetes. Sequencing was performed with immunoSEQ multiplex PCR; in TCRdb, only in-frame clones are kept and a portion is missing. The sample shows over 700,000 clones, roughly 15% of them seen only once. Sequencing input: naive CD4+ T cells from blood. These receptors were taken from a woman younger than 35 in good health. CDR3s include the opening cysteine and the closing phenylalanine or tryptophan. Fields, in order: V gene, CDR3 length, J gene, clone size, D gene, CDR3 protein, CDR3 DNA. A D gene is named only where the DNA matches it firmly. Some rows have no size entry. The others give once, few or many, or a class for an expanded clone.

TRBV25-1	15	TRBJ2-1	few	TRBD2	CASSDRPSGSGEQFF	TGTGCCAGCAGTGATCGCCCTAGCGGGAGTGGTGAGCAGTTCTTC
TRBV6-6	12	TRBJ1-2	NA	NA	CASSYGHYGYTF	TGTGCCAGCAGTTATGGCCACTATGGCTACACCTTC
TRBV7-9	14	TRBJ1-6	NA	NA	CASRLLGKDSPLHF	TGTGCCAGCAGACTGTTAGGGAAGGATTCACCCCTCCACTTT
TRBV28	14	TRBJ2-3	few	NA	CASSPPGGTDTQYF	TGTGCCAGCAGTCCCCCGGGTGGCACAGATACGCAGTATTTT
TRBV25-1	15	TRBJ2-2	NA	NA	CASSESPFGTGELFF	TGTGCCAGCAGTGAATCCCCGTTCGGAACGGGGGAGCTGTTTTTT
TRBV11-2	14	TRBJ2-1	few	NA	CASSFRLIFDEQFF	TGTGCCAGCAGCTTTCGACTCATTTTCGATGAGCAGTTCTTC
TRBV7-8	13	TRBJ2-7	NA	TRBD2	CASSLRGGVEQYF	TGTGCCAGCAGCTTAAGGGGAGGGGTCGAGCAGTACTTC
TRBV5-4	15	TRBJ2-1	few	NA	CASSLELLGSNEQFF	TGTGCCAGCAGCTTGGAACTCCTAGGGTCCAATGAGCAGTTCTTC
TRBV7-9	14	TRBJ2-3	NA	NA	CATELMGTRDTQYF	TGTGCCACCGAGCTAATGGGGACCCGGGATACGCAGTATTTT
TRBV7-2	13	TRBJ2-1	NA	NA	CASSLTSAVLQFF	TGTGCCAGCAGTCTCACGTCGGCGGTTCTGCAGTTCTTC
TRBV4-1	15	TRBJ2-5	few	NA	CASSQGQLYQETQYF	TGCGCCAGCAGCCAGGGACAACTGTACCAAGAGACCCAGTACTTC
TRBV25-1	14	TRBJ2-7	NA	NA	CASSVYHAGYEQYF	TGTGCCAGCAGTGTCTATCACGCCGGGTACGAGCAGTACTTC
TRBV4-3	19	TRBJ2-7	NA	NA	CASSQDLSSFVGSTYEQYF	TGCGCCAGCAGCCAAGATCTTTCAAGCTTCGTGGGCAGTACCTACGAGCAGTACTTC
TRBV5-6	16	TRBJ2-3	NA	TRBD2	CASSYALSSGADTQYF	TGTGCCAGCAGCTATGCCCTATCTAGCGGCGCAGATACGCAGTATTTT
TRBV5-1	13	TRBJ1-1	NA	NA	CASSSSRDTEAFF	TGCGCCAGCAGCTCGTCCCGGGATACTGAAGCTTTCTTT
TRBV28	14	TRBJ2-5	few	TRBD1	CASSLRQGGETQYF	TGTGCCAGCAGTCTGCGACAGGGGGGGGAGACCCAGTACTTC